What follows describes a single T cell receptor beta chain. No antigen is known for it. No qualities accompany the bases; no much larger clone lies one base away. The CDR3 regions of human TCRbeta chains were analyzed by immunosequencing. The original pipeline was this. TCRs in the repertoires were compared against a reference library of SARS-CoV-2-specific TCRs that had been generated with the MIRA antigen-specificity platform. Breadth meant the fraction of unique TCRs that were SARS-CoV-2-associated, whereas depth meant the fraction of total T cells that were SARS-CoV-2-associated. Using the MIRA data, every spike-specific TCR was mapped to the spike region that the TCR reacted to and assigned to either a CD4 or a CD8 class. Log10-transformed breadth and depth values were compared by one-way ANOVA with Sidak's multiple comparisons tests. This is the immuneACCESS table as TCRdb keeps it, with only in-frame sequences that have V and J called. A part of the clones is gone; compared with another copy, unresolved V genes explain less than half, and the rest is unexplained. V and J calls and clone size are given by that table; D and trimming were obtained from the DNA. The sample table holds approximately 150,000 clones, of which 90% to 95% were seen once. The ten top clones hold around 1.3% of the sample.

The data were obtained in a study of T cell responses to AZD1222 COVID-19 vaccine (dated by TCRdb to about 2021). About the study as a whole: AZD1222 recipients with second doses at about 4 weeks or about 12 weeks were pooled, because spike-specific TCR depth and breadth did not differ between schedules. A total of more than 230 trial participants underwent TCR sequencing, of whom some 210 received two doses of AZD1222 and around 25 received two doses of the MenACWY control vaccine. Enrollment into the trials was organized by age into subgroups of 18-55, 56-69 and 70-plus years, and those subgroups contained roughly 160, 29 and 62 TCR-sequenced participants, respectively. Overall results and qualifications from the work: After two AZD1222 doses, spike-specific TCR breadth and depth were significantly higher than at day 0 and than in MenACWY recipients. Because no day 14 peak-response samples were available, repertoires were characterized only after the peak T cell response. Conclusions about previously exposed vaccinees are limited because only a handful of AZD1222 recipients were SARS-CoV-2 seropositive at baseline. In the small 56-69-year group, the increase in depth fell short of significance, most likely because of low power. Participants were mostly white British and included more females than males, and it was suggested by the authors that clonal diversity may have been underestimated. Epitopes outside the regions mutated in the B.1.351 and B.1.1.7 variants were reportedly recognized by nearly half of the unique spike-specific TCRs. Vaccine-associated CD4 TCRs spanned the whole spike protein, with dominant responses in regions 160-218 and 743-854.

The CDR3 covers 14 residues, taking in both the cysteine and the phenylalanine. CDR3 DNA only is kept here, 42 bases in frame from base 1. V is pruned by 10 bases and J by 7 bases, leaving 15 bases of the junction without a gene match. CDR1 and CDR2 are read off the germline V gene as MDHEN and SYDVKM. The meaning of the sample's time point label: baseline before first vaccination. Samples from vaccinated people were obtained from the UK trials COV001 and COV002, which included a single-blind randomized controlled phase 2/3 trial of AZD1222 (ChAdOx1 nCoV-19) in healthy adults. For TCRbeta chain sequencing, PBMC samples were collected from trial participants at day 0 and at day 28 after the second dose.

The sequenced sample was peripheral blood, obtained on day 0 of AZD1222 vaccination. The receptor was derived from an adult in good health. The sequence joins TRBV28 to TRBJ1-2; 7 of the junction bases match TRBD1. For the CDR3, the sequence is CATIPTGRGRGYTF. The sequenced DNA: TGTGCCACTATCCCGACAGGGAGGGGACGTGGCTACACCTTC.